The text below deals with one T cell receptor beta chain. Its antigen remains unknown. The germline V gene encodes CDR1 MGHRA and CDR2 YSYEKL. The length of the CDR3 is 15 residues. Trimming shortened V by 0 bases and J by 14 bases, and 20 bases separated the two germline ends. The data are from a study of cytomegalovirus exposure and HLA in healthy donors. Findings and limits, study-wide: A later analysis linked fewer than 20,000 TCR beta sequences to HLA alleles at 0.05 false discovery rate. TCR sequences were mostly rare, though some public TCRs occurred in many donors.

Both 60 Vbeta primers and 13 Jbeta primers went into the PCR. The method was immunoSEQ multiplex PCR; TCRdb's version includes in-frame clones alone and lacks a portion of them. The sample lists under 200,000 clones, approximately 86% seen once, with approximately 1.6% in the top ten. The sequence was obtained from a male donor in good health and CMV-seronegative. The chain has TRBV4-1 and TRBJ1-3; D remains ambiguous. Specimen: PBMCs. DNA for the CDR3: TGCGCCAGCAGCCAAGATCTTGTCCGGGGAGCTGGATTATATTTT. As protein: CASSQDLVRGAGLYF.